These T cell receptor beta chains were read from a single sample in a study of CD8+CD57+ T cells in acquired aplastic anemia. MiXCR was run by TCRdb on the reads, yielding one entry per CDR3 protein. Of 160,000 or so distinct CDR3 sequences in the sample, about 50% were seen once. Sequencing was done on a sample of sorted CD4+, CD8+, or CD8+CD57+ T cells (not recorded which) from PBMCs. These receptors all stem from a human donor with aplastic anemia. The CDR3 runs from the conserved cysteine through the conserved F or W. The D gene is left open where the match is weak. Some rows mark clone size as missing; the rest say once, few, many or name a class of expanded clone.

D	V	J	size	DNA	CDR3
-	TRBV7-2	TRBJ2-7	-	TGTCCCAGCCGTGAAAGTTTGTCCTGCGAGCAGTACTTC	CPSRESLSCEQYF
TRBD1	TRBV2	TRBJ1-1	many	TGTGCCAGCAGTTTCGGACAGGCCGAAGCTTTCTTT	CASSFGQAEAFF
TRBD2	TRBV6-1	TRBJ2-1	few	TGTGCCAGCAGTATCCAGACTAGCGGCAATGAGCAGTTCTTC	CASSIQTSGNEQFF
-	TRBV11-1	TRBJ2-3	many	TGTGCCAGCAGCCACCCAGGGGGGGTTGAAGCAGATACGCAGTATTTT	CASSHPGGVEADTQYF
-	TRBV25-1	TRBJ1-6	few	TGTGCCAGCAGTGAGACAACTCACCATCTCAATTCACCCCTCCACTTT	CASSETTHHLNSPLHF
-	TRBV7-8	TRBJ2-7	-	TGTGCCAGCAGCTTACAGGGTACGAAGTACTTC	CASSLQGTKYF
-	TRBV7-3	TRBJ1-1	-	TGTGCCAGCAGCGCAGGGGTGTGGAACACTGAAGCTTTCTTT	CASSAGVWNTEAFF
-	TRBV19	TRBJ2-5	once	TGTGCCACAAAGGAGTTAGGAGAGACCCAGTACTTC	CATKELGETQYF
TRBD2	TRBV20-1	TRBJ2-3	many	TGCAGTGCTAGGGGGAACATGGGGACTAGCGTAACAGATACGCAGTATTTT	CSARGNMGTSVTDTQYF
TRBD1	TRBV11-1	TRBJ1-6	-	TGTGCCAGCAGCTTATGGACAGGAGCCTATAATTCACCCCTCCACTTT	CASSLWTGAYNSPLHF
-	TRBV7-8	TRBJ2-7	-	TGTGCCAGCAGTTACCAACCTGGGGCCGTTTCCTACGAGCAGTACTTC	CASSYQPGAVSYEQYF
-	TRBV5-6	TRBJ2-2	many	TGTGCCAGCAGCTTGCAATACTTGAACACCGGGGAGCTGTTTTTT	CASSLQYLNTGELFF
-	TRBV6-1	TRBJ1-1	-	TGTGCCAGCAGCGTAGCGAGAGGACGTGAAGCTTTCTTT	CASSVARGREAFF
TRBD1	TRBV2	TRBJ1-6	few	TGTGCCAGCAGTGATAGGGGACAGGGAAGCTCCTATAATTCACCCCTCCACTTT	CASSDRGQGSSYNSPLHF
TRBD1	TRBV29-1	TRBJ1-2	-	TGCAGCGTAACACAGGGGTCCCATTCTAACTATGGCTACACCTTC	CSVTQGSHSNYGYTF
-	TRBV11-1	TRBJ2-5	-	TGTGCCAGCAGCTTAGCTCTTGGGACGGCCGCGATTCCTTTACAAGAGACCCAGTACTTC	CASSLALGTAAIPLQETQYF
TRBD2	TRBV12-3/TRBV12-4	TRBJ2-1	many	TGTGCCAGCACCCCGCTCAGCGGGAGGGGGTTGCCTGTGGATGAGCAGTTCTTC	CASTPLSGRGLPVDEQFF
-	TRBV7-8	TRBJ2-3	-	TGTGCCAGCAGCTTTGACACAGATACGCAGTATTTT	CASSFDTDTQYF
-	TRBV20-1	TRBJ2-7	-	TGCAGTGCCCGCGCCCCGGAACAGCTCCACGAGCAGTACTTC	CSARAPEQLHEQYF
-	TRBV7-9	TRBJ1-6	-	TGTGCCAGCAGCCCCCAACCGAGATCACCCCTCCACTTT	CASSPQPRSPLHF
-	TRBV7-6	TRBJ2-5	few	TGTGCCAGCAGCCCTATGGTTCAAGAGACCCAGTACTTC	CASSPMVQETQYF
-	TRBV25-1	TRBJ1-1	-	TGTGCCAGCAGTGAGGGCCTCGGACATTCAACAGCTGAAGCTTTCTTT	CASSEGLGHSTAEAFF
-	TRBV7-6	TRBJ2-2	-	TGTGCCAGCAGCAGCTCGAGGAACACCGGGGAGCTGTTTTTT	CASSSSRNTGELFF
TRBD2	TRBV15	TRBJ2-1	once	TGTGCCACCAGCAGACCTAGCGGTCCTAGCTCCTACAATGAGCAGTTCTTC	CATSRPSGPSSYNEQFF
TRBD1	TRBV15	TRBJ2-7	-	TGTGCCACCAGCAGAGATTTCTCGACAGGGAAGTACGAGCAGTACTTC	CATSRDFSTGKYEQYF
-	TRBV5-1	TRBJ2-2	many	TGCGCCAGCATGGTGGGCACCGGGGAGCTGTTTTTT	CASMVGTGELFF
-	TRBV2	TRBJ2-7	few	TGTGCCAGCCGGGACTTGCCCTCCTACGAGCAGTACTTC	CASRDLPSYEQYF
-	TRBV7-6	TRBJ1-1	many	TGTGCCAGCAGCTTAGTACAGGCCAGCCCGGGCACTGAAGCTTTCTTT	CASSLVQASPGTEAFF
-	TRBV20-1	TRBJ2-3	once	TGCAGTGCTAGCCCATTTACCGGCACAGATACGCAGTATTTT	CSASPFTGTDTQYF
TRBD2	TRBV7-3	TRBJ2-1	-	TGTGCCAGCAGCCACCAGGGACTAGCGTTAGGGGATGAGCAGTTCTTC	CASSHQGLALGDEQFF